This T cell receptor beta chain came from a study of spatial heterogeneity in lung cancer. About the research overall: Where available, sequencing covered follow-up PBMC samples, taken at a median of roughly two years after resection.

Every TCR cDNA molecule bore its own unique molecular identifier. One entry per CDR3 protein, called by TCRdb with MiXCR from the 5' RACE reads. This table holds over 85,000 distinct CDR3 sequences, roughly 19% found once. Germline V gene data show CDR1 as DFQATT and CDR2 as SNEGSKA (reference sequence). This CDR3 has 12 residues. Trimming left V 6 bases short and J 7 bases short, with 16 bases between. Time point of the sample: blood at routine non-recurrence follow-up after resection. Without sorting, whole RNA was sequenced from tumor, nontumor lung or frozen PBMC. This clonotype was counted ten times or more.

The clonotype originates from a male donor with early-stage non-small cell lung cancer. Sequenced material: PBMCs, taken at follow-up. This rearrangement joins TRBV20-1 to TRBJ2-7, with D possibly being TRBD1 (6 bases). CDR3 nucleotide sequence: TGCAGTGCCGGGACATTTGCGGGTGAGCAGTACTTC. Protein product: CSAGTFAGEQYF.